The rows below give T cell receptor beta chains drawn from one sample of a study of T-cell memory formation after mild COVID-19. TCRdb re-called the 5' RACE reads with MiXCR, one entry per CDR3 protein. The data hold about 400,000 distinct CDR3 sequences, with more than 20% observed a single time. Sequenced sample: PBMCs or a T cell subset sorted from them (not recorded which). These receptors all come from an adult woman who had mild COVID-19 (a few samples of this study predate the infection). Cell type and time point are not known. Each CDR3 is given with its conserved first and last residue. Each record gives: J gene, D gene, V gene, CDR3 protein. D genes are given only for firm matches.

J: TRBJ2-1; D: -; V: TRBV6-4; CDR3: CASSPGASRDNEQFF
J: TRBJ2-2; D: -; V: TRBV7-3; CDR3: CASSLWGEGTGELFF
J: TRBJ2-4; D: -; V: TRBV20-1; CDR3: CSAHRPRTAKNIQYF
J: TRBJ2-3; D: -; V: TRBV9; CDR3: CASSVDEGDTDTQYF
J: TRBJ2-7; D: TRBD1; V: TRBV6-1; CDR3: CASSTNTGQGRYEQYF
J: TRBJ2-5; D: -; V: TRBV30; CDR3: CAWSSGQLQETQYF
J: TRBJ2-1; D: TRBD2; V: TRBV9; CDR3: CASSVDLPGLGNNEQFF
J: TRBJ2-1; D: TRBD2; V: TRBV7-7; CDR3: CASSLATGGLAGANEQFF
J: TRBJ1-1; D: -; V: TRBV18; CDR3: CASSPQGRTEAFF
J: TRBJ2-1; D: TRBD2; V: TRBV27; CDR3: CASSLTGLAGVNLWDEQFF
J: TRBJ2-1; D: TRBD2; V: TRBV29-1; CDR3: CSVEDRSFGGRGNEQFF
J: TRBJ2-7; D: -; V: TRBV20-1; CDR3: CSAFPPTSVYEQYF
J: TRBJ2-7; D: TRBD1; V: TRBV11-2; CDR3: CASSRRDSSYEQYF
J: TRBJ2-3; D: -; V: TRBV18; CDR3: CASSRREDTDTQYF
J: TRBJ2-7; D: -; V: TRBV7-7; CDR3: CASSGYRDRYEQYF
J: TRBJ2-3; D: TRBD2; V: TRBV20-1; CDR3: CSASGTSATRYTQYF
J: TRBJ2-6; D: -; V: TRBV20-1; CDR3: CSAERRGGGANVLTF
J: TRBJ1-2; D: TRBD1; V: TRBV12-3/TRBV12-4; CDR3: CASTLDGTGVNYGYTF
J: TRBJ2-7; D: TRBD1; V: TRBV29-1; CDR3: CSVAGQGGHEQYF
J: TRBJ1-3; D: -; V: TRBV7-9; CDR3: CASSPRGGGGNTIYF
J: TRBJ2-2; D: TRBD2; V: TRBV9; CDR3: CASSPGGGELFF
J: TRBJ2-2; D: TRBD1; V: TRBV7-3; CDR3: CASSWDSVTGELFF
J: TRBJ2-3; D: TRBD2; V: TRBV12-3/TRBV12-4; CDR3: CASRPQESGIDTQYF
J: TRBJ2-3; D: -; V: TRBV4-3; CDR3: CASSQDGRNTDTQYF
J: TRBJ2-1; D: -; V: TRBV7-9; CDR3: CASSFDGYNEQFF
J: TRBJ2-3; D: -; V: TRBV6-2/TRBV6-3; CDR3: CASSYSTTTDTQYF
J: TRBJ1-1; D: -; V: TRBV10-2; CDR3: CATLSEQGGDTEAFF
J: TRBJ2-7; D: -; V: TRBV4-2; CDR3: CASSQDRSISSYEQYF
J: TRBJ2-1; D: -; V: TRBV7-2; CDR3: CASSDYRVSEQFF
J: TRBJ2-1; D: -; V: TRBV29-1; CDR3: CSVEDQGSSSYNEQFF
J: TRBJ2-7; D: -; V: TRBV25-1; CDR3: CASSDRNGAEQYF
J: TRBJ2-7; D: -; V: TRBV7-7; CDR3: CASSSGISSYEQYF
J: TRBJ1-3; D: TRBD1; V: TRBV4-1; CDR3: CASSLGTGPPGSGNTIYF
J: TRBJ2-3; D: TRBD2; V: TRBV12-5; CDR3: CASGSPGLAATDTQYF
J: TRBJ2-3; D: -; V: TRBV20-1; CDR3: CSAIKTGENTQYF
J: TRBJ2-1; D: TRBD1; V: TRBV6-2/TRBV6-3; CDR3: CASSYSIGTGFSYNEQFF
J: TRBJ2-3; D: -; V: TRBV5-1; CDR3: CASSLRVLSDQSTDTQYF
J: TRBJ2-3; D: -; V: TRBV7-2; CDR3: CASSPGRVTDTQYF
J: TRBJ2-3; D: -; V: TRBV7-9; CDR3: CASSSPGSPDTQYF
J: TRBJ2-5; D: TRBD2; V: TRBV20-1; CDR3: CSGGLAGLTEETQYF